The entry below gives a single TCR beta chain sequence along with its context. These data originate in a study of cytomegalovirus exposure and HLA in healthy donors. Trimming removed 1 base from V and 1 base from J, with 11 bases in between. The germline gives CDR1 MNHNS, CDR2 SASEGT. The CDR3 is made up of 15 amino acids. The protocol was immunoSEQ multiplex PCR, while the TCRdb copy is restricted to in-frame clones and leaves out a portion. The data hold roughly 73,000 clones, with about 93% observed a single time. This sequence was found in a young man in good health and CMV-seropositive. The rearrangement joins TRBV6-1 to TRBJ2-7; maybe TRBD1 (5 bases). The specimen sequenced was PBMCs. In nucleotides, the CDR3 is TGTGCCAGCAGTGAAGAGGCAGCAGGGTCCTACGAGCAGTACTTC. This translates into CASSEEAAGSYEQYF.